These 8 T cell receptor beta chains share one sample of origin, sequenced in a study of T cell repertoires in cytomegalovirus infection. One entry per CDR3 protein, called by TCRdb with MiXCR from the reads. This sample has fewer than 900,000 distinct CDR3 sequences; just under 30% occur once, and the top ten carry around 13%. These TCRs' antigens remain unknown. The sequencing used cultured CD8+ T cells from PBMCs, collected from culture after CMV antigen stimulation. The receptor set was obtained from a human donor in good health (CMV status not recorded). Some clones in this sample may be carry-over from other donors' samples.

This clonotype was found a few times. The genes are TRBV6-5 and TRBJ2-1; 7 bases fit TRBD1. V shed 5 bases, J shed 3 bases, and the junction held 7 bases outside the gene matches. Germline lookup yields CDR1 MNHEY and CDR2 SVGAGI. The CDR3 covers 15 residues. This CDR3 reads CASSLAGTVYNEQFF. The CDR3 nucleotides are TGTGCCAGCAGTCTGGCCGGGACAGTCTACAATGAGCAGTTCTTC.

There are a few counts of this clonotype. The chain is built from TRBV7-6 and TRBJ1-1; TRBD1 might be the D (5 bases). Trimming left V 3 bases short and J 5 bases short, with 19 bases between. The CDR3 has 16 residues. Germline V lookup: CDR1 SGHVS, CDR2 FNYEAQ. This CDR3 is CASSFTRNGGHTEAFF. CDR3 sequence (DNA): TGTGCCAGCAGCTTCACGCGAAATGGGGGTCATACTGAAGCTTTCTTT.

There are a few counts of this clonotype. The rearrangement links TRBV7-9 to TRBJ1-1; D call uncertain. Looked up from germline, CDR1 is SEHNR and CDR2 is FQNEAQ (reference sequence). The length of the CDR3 is 11 residues. The V end lost 6 bases, the J end lost 7 bases, and 9 bases lay between the germline ends. The CDR3 region is CASRGSDEAFF. CDR3 sequence (DNA): TGTGCCAGCAGAGGTAGTGATGAAGCTTTCTTT.

This clonotype was counted many times. The chain couples TRBV11-3 to TRBJ2-1; 10 nucleotides line up with TRBD2. The germline V gene has CDR1 SGHNT and CDR2 YENEEA. V shed 2 bases and J 2 bases; nucleotides not matched to a gene: 3. CDR3 length: 16 residues. The CDR3 spells CASSLSLAGAYNEQFF. In nucleotides, the CDR3 is TGTGCCAGCAGCTTAAGTCTAGCGGGGGCCTACAATGAGCAGTTCTTC.

As for this clonotype: A read error is likely, as this CDR3 ends without the conserved phenylalanine or tryptophan. CDR3 sequence reads: CASSLARRGAVTSGGAWEQFS. In DNA, the CDR3 is TGCGCCAGCAGCTTGGCCCGTCGAGGGGCCGTCACTAGCGGGGGGGCCTGGGAGCAGTTCTCC. V and J are TRBV5-1 and TRBJ2-1; 13 nucleotides line up with TRBD2. The CDR3 length is 21 residues. V dropped 0 bases and J dropped 10; count of bases not matched to a gene: 22. Germline V lookup: CDR1 SGHRS, CDR2 YFSETQ.

The chain joins TRBV7-9 to TRBJ2-5; D unresolved. Germline CDR1 reads SEHNR; CDR2 reads FQNEAQ (reference sequence). The CDR3 is 15 amino acids. Trimming took 5 bases from V and 1 from J, leaving 14 bases between them. CDR3 loop: CASSPFAYTQETQYF. The DNA of the CDR3 is TGTGCCAGCAGCCCGTTCGCCTACACCCAAGAGACCCAGTACTTC. The full variable domain, completed using reference TRBV7-9 and TRBJ2-5, is DTGVSQNPRHKITKRGQNVTFRCDPISEHNRLYWYRQTLGQGPEFLTYFQNEAQLEKSRLLSDRFSAERPKGSFSTLEIQRTEQGDSAMYLCASSPFAYTQETQYFGPGTRLLVL.

The chain joins TRBV4-1 to TRBJ1-2, with D possibly matching TRBD1 (5 bases). Germline-derived CDR1 and CDR2 are MGHRA and YSYEKL. The CDR3 contains 16 residues. The V end lost 3 bases, the J end lost 4 bases, and 18 bases lay between the germline ends. CDR3 sequence reads: CASSQLSEDTLYGYTF. CDR3 bases: TGCGCCAGCAGCCAGTTGAGTGAGGACACACTCTATGGCTACACCTTC.

Turning to this clonotype: One end of the junction is discordant with germline, which a read error may explain. The rearrangement links TRBV14 to TRBJ2-3, with 10 bases fitting TRBD2. Germline-derived CDR1 and CDR2 are SGHDN and FVKESK. The CDR3 runs to 14 residues. The CDR3 DNA follows: TGTGCCAGCAACCAAGCGGGGGGGCTAGATACGCAGTATTTT. This sequence encodes CASNQAGGLDTQYF.